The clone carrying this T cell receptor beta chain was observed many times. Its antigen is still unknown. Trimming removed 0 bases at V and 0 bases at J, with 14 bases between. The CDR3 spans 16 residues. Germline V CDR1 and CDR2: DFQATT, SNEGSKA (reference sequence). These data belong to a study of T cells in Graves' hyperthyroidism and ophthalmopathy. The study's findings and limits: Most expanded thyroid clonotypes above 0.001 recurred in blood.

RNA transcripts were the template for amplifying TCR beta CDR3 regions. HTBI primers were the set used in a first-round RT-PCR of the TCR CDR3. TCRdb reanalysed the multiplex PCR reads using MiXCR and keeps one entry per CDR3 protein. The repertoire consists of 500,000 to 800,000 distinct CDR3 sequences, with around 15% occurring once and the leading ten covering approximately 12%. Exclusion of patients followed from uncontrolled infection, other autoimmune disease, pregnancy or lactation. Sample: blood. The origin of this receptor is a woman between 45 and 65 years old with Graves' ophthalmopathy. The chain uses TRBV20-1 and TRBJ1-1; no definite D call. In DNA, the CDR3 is TGCAGTGCTAGAGAGGCCCTGGGCGGCTTGAACACTGAAGCTTTCTTT. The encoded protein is CSAREALGGLNTEAFF.